This T cell receptor beta chain was retrieved from a study of blood T cell repertoires in COVID-19 (dated by TCRdb to the early 2020s). Context from the whole study: Collaborator samples came from the United States, Italy and Spain and covered acute and convalescent phases of COVID-19. A de-identified subject ID, COVID-19 status, age in years and sex were almost always included in the sample metadata. Subjects who had been exposed to COVID-19, were actively infected with it, or had recovered from it provided the deeply sampled blood TCRbeta repertoires that made up the dataset. Samples came from the ongoing ImmuneRACE study (first 160 participants) plus 1,254 subjects from 6 global collaborators. The repertoires were made available in a free public database intended to serve as a resource for research on the immune response to SARS-CoV-2. The material from the prospective study consisted of cDNA or gDNA derived from T cells, B-cell-depleted T cells, or PBMCs. HLA class I and class II types, where available, came from metadata supplied by the sample provider rather than from assay-based typing. Summary of the overall study and its limitations: The quantity of clinical and demographic metadata differed by source and by participant and was supplied without curation.

Relative to germline, V is missing 5 bases and J is missing 1 base, with 9 bases of the junction outside any gene match. The CDR3 contains 16 residues, cysteine and phenylalanine counted. Here the CDR3 DNA is all that survives: 48 bases in frame from base 1. CDR1 is given as SGHAT and CDR2 as FQNNGV, both from the germline V gene. On this clone itself: Its antigen specificity is not known. No base qualities exist here, and no much larger clone lies one base off it.

The immunoSEQ Assay, a bias-controlled multiplex PCR, was used to amplify TCRbeta CDR3 regions from genomic DNA. The published analysis was carried out like this. The number of nucleated cells in each sample was estimated by amplification of reference gene primers within the assay. To quantify the absolute abundance of each unique TCRbeta CDR3 rearrangement, sequence reads were collapsed and filtered. For each sample, productive Simpson clonality was calculated by taking the square root of Simpson's diversity index across productive rearrangements. TCRdb carries this immuneACCESS record with in-frame sequences only. Its versions omit some clonotypes, under half of them owing to an unresolved V gene in the studies checked, with the rest unexplained. V and J calls and clone size follow that table, whereas D and trimming were derived from the DNA. Across this sample there are roughly 43,000 clones, with around 85% seen only once. The biggest ten clones account for more than 10% of the sample.

Collaborating institutions collected whole blood in K2EDTA tubes following their own protocols. For TCRbeta analysis, collaborators shipped samples as frozen whole blood, isolated PBMCs, or DNA extracted from either of those sample types. Sequencing was carried out using peripheral blood. Recombination joined TRBV11-2 with TRBJ2-7; 9 junctional bases match TRBD1. The origin of this receptor is a human donor in a cohort sampled during active COVID-19. CDR3 sequence: CASSRPRDRASYEQYF. The base sequence is TGTGCCAGCAGCCGCCCCCGGGACAGGGCGTCCTACGAGCAGTACTTC. When the CDR3 is completed using the reference TRBV11-2 and TRBJ2-7 genes on either side, the full variable domain is EAGVAQSPRYKIIEKRQSVAFWCNPISGHATLYWYQQILGQGPKLLIQFQNNGVVDDSQLPKDRFSAERLKGVDSTLKIQPAKLEDSAVYLCASSRPRDRASYEQYFGPGTRLTVT.